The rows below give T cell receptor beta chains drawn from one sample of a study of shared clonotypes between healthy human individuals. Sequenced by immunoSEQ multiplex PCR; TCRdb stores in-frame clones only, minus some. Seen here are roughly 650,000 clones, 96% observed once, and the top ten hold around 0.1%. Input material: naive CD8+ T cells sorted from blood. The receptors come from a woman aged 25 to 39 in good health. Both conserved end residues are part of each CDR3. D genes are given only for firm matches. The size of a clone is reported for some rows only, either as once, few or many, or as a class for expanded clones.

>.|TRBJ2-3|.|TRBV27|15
CASSLTSSNTDTQYF
TGTGCCAGCAGTTTAACTAGCAGCAACACAGATACGCAGTATTTT
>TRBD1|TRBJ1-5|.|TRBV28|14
CASSPTGTRVPQHF
TGTGCCAGCAGTCCGACAGGGACCCGTGTACCCCAGCATTTT
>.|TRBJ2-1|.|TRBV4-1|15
CASSQVSSDYNEQFF
TGCGCCAGCAGCCAAGTTTCCTCGGACTACAATGAGCAGTTCTTC
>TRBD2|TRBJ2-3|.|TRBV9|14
CASSPWTSGDTQYF
TGTGCCAGCAGCCCCTGGACTAGCGGGGATACGCAGTATTTT
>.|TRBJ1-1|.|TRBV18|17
CASSPPRGSGENTEAFF
TGTGCCAGCTCACCACCGAGGGGGTCGGGCGAGAACACTGAAGCTTTCTTT
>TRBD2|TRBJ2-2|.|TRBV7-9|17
CASSDPTSGTDTGELFF
TGTGCCAGCAGCGATCCCACTAGCGGGACAGACACCGGGGAGCTGTTTTTT
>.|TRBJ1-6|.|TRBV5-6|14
CASSLDGTNSPLHF
TGTGCCAGCAGCTTGGACGGCACGAATTCACCCCTCCACTTT
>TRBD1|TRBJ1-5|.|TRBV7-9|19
CASSTTGQGNLVSNQPQHF
TGTGCCAGCAGCACGACGGGACAGGGGAATTTGGTAAGCAATCAGCCCCAGCATTTT
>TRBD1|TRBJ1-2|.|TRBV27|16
CASSQLPGQGIVGYTF
TGTGCCAGCAGTCAACTTCCGGGACAGGGAATCGTTGGCTACACCTTC
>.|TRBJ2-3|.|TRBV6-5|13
CASSPGVTDTQYF
TGTGCCAGCAGCCCGGGGGTCACAGATACGCAGTATTTT
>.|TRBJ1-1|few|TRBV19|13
CASSMWVYTEAFF
TGTGCCAGTAGTATGTGGGTATACACTGAAGCTTTCTTT
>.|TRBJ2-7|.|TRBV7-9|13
CASSLDGLLEQYF
TGTGCCAGCAGCTTAGACGGACTTCTCGAGCAGTACTTC